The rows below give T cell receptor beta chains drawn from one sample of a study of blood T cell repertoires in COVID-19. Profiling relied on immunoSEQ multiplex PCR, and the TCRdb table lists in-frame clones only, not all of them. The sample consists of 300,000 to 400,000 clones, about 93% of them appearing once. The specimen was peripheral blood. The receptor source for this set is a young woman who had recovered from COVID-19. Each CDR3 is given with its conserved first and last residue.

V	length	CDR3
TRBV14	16	CASSPGPGQQYNEQFF
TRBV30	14	CAWSLGSSGNTIYF
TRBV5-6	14	CASSLAGGTNEQFF
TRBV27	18	CASSRRVGGGLGPISYTF
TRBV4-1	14	CASSQVSSVNEQFF
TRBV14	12	CASTTGEDEQFF
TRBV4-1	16	CASSQDTSGFTGELFF
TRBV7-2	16	CASSLVGGSGGLEQFF
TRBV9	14	CASSVGLAGGSQFF
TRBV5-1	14	CASSPGTGHQPQHF
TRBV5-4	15	CASSSTQGTGSPLHF
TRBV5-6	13	CATNQGTNSPLHF
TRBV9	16	CASSNGGGRGQETQYF
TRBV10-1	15	CASSESRGPGTEAFF
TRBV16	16	CASSQSVAGSNTEAFF
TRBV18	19	CASSPRDGTGTFRTGELFF
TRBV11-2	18	CASSLVGAGAGITDTQYF
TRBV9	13	CASSEYRNTEAFF
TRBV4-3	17	CASSQDRTGLGVHEQFF
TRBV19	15	CASSSRQGANTEAFF
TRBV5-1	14	CASSQGAGANVLTF
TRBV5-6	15	CASSLRQGRAQPQHF